This T cell receptor beta chain is drawn from a study of T cells in Graves' hyperthyroidism and ophthalmopathy. In the study overall: The initial diagnosis was the point when peripheral blood was collected, ahead of any treatment. Points from the study as a whole: Model output signaled ophthalmopathy a median 6.5 months ahead of onset.

Exclusion of a patient resulted from uncontrolled infection, other autoimmune disease, pregnancy or lactation. Comment on this clonotype: Its antigen is not identified.

Germline CDR1 and CDR2: MGHRA and YSYEKL. This CDR3 has 15 residues. V lost 3 bases to trimming and J lost 6 bases; unmatched junction nucleotides: 5. TCR beta CDR3 region amplification was performed from RNA transcripts. First-round RT-PCR targeting the TCR CDR3 was performed with the HTBI primer set. TCRdb ran MiXCR on the multiplex PCR reads and lists one entry per CDR3 protein. This sample yields around 610,000 distinct CDR3 sequences, of which about 15% are seen a single time; about 4.5% belongs to the top ten. This receptor was obtained from a woman aged 40-49 years with Graves' ophthalmopathy. The sample comprised blood. This chain connects TRBV4-1 to TRBJ2-7, with 13 nucleotides matching TRBD2. DNA of the CDR3: TGCGCCAGCAGCCACCCAGGGACTAGCGGGATCGAGCAGTACTTC. It encodes CASSHPGTSGIEQYF.